What follows are 30 T cell receptor beta chains derived from one specimen sequenced in a study of blood T cell repertoires in COVID-19. Assay used: immunoSEQ multiplex PCR; TCRdb lists only in-frame clones, some missing. Of about 120,000 clones listed, 85% to 90% are singletons. What was sequenced was peripheral blood. These receptors came from a man in his 70s with active or convalescent COVID-19.

This sequence joins TRBV27 and TRBJ2-3, with TRBD2 matching 10 bases. Per germline, CDR1 MNHEY and CDR2 SMNVEV (reference sequence). The CDR3 spans 16 residues. V lost 4 bases, J lost 2 bases, and 6 bases stayed unmatched. The CDR3 region is CASSSWTSGNTDTQYF. CDR3 in DNA: TGTGCCAGCAGTTCGTGGACTAGCGGAAACACAGATACGCAGTATTTT.

V usage is TRBV2 and J usage is TRBJ1-3; D is ambiguous. V shed 5 bases and J shed 0 bases, with 14 bases lying between them. CDR1 SNHLY and CDR2 FYNNEI come from the germline V gene. The CDR3 loop spans 16 amino acids. This CDR3 reads CASSSEALISGNTIYF. CDR3 bases: TGTGCCAGCAGTTCTGAAGCCTTAATCTCTGGAAACACCATATATTTT. Together with reference TRBV2 and TRBJ1-3, the CDR3 gives the full variable domain: EPEVTQTPSHQVTQMGQEVILRCVPISNHLYFYWYRQILGQKVEFLVSFYNNEISEKSEIFDDQFSVERPDGSNFTLKIRSTKLEDSAMYFCASSSEALISGNTIYFGEGSWLTVV.

In DNA, the CDR3 is TGTGCCAGCAGTGAAGGGACAGGTTGGTGGGAGACCCAGTACTTC. It encodes CASSEGTGWWETQYF. The chain couples TRBV25-1 to TRBJ2-5; TRBD1 aligns across 8 bases. This CDR3 has 15 residues. V lost 2 bases, J lost 5 bases, and 7 bases stayed unmatched. Per the germline V gene, CDR1 is MGHDK and CDR2 is SYGVNS.

The V and J genes are TRBV2 and TRBJ1-5; perhaps TRBD1 as D (6 bases). Germline V gives CDR1 SNHLY, CDR2 FYNNEI. The CDR3 sequence is 15 residues long. Trimming left V 4 bases short and J 1 base short, with 11 bases between. The CDR3 reads CASSVLDRSNQPQHF. The DNA for the CDR3 is TGTGCCAGCAGTGTCCTCGACAGGAGCAATCAGCCCCAGCATTTT.

The CDR3 here is CASSKGQGGEQYF. CDR3 DNA: TGTGCCAGCAGTAAAGGACAGGGGGGCGAGCAGTACTTC. The chain is built from TRBV25-1 and TRBJ2-7; 10 positions agree with TRBD1. Unmatched junction bases numbered 4, after V lost 5 bases and J lost 6 bases. The CDR3 is made up of 13 amino acids. Germline CDR1 and CDR2: MGHDK and SYGVNS.

The sample holds one count of this clone. The V gene is TRBV19, the J gene TRBJ2-2, with 7 bases lining up with TRBD2. The CDR3 totals 14 residues. V was clipped by 6 bases and J by 5 bases; unmatched bases: 6. Germline CDR1 and CDR2: LNHDA and SQIVND (reference sequence). CDR3 residues: CASRPGGKTGELFF. CDR3 coding DNA: TGTGCCAGTAGGCCGGGGGGAAAAACCGGGGAGCTGTTTTTT.

This clone occurred once. The J gene is TRBJ2-7, the V gene TRBV24-1; TRBD2 might be the D (6 bases). Trimming took 4 bases from V and 3 from J, leaving 21 bases between them. Germline lookup yields CDR1 KGHDR and CDR2 SFDVKD. The CDR3 is made up of 17 amino acids. DNA for the CDR3: TGTGCCACCAGTGACGGAGGGAACTCCCGTTGGGGCTACGAGCAGTACTTC. Amino acid sequence: CATSDGGNSRWGYEQYF.

The rearrangement links TRBV28 to TRBJ2-7; D is possibly TRBD2 (5 bases). The ends were cut back, 5 bases at V and 3 bases at J, with 17 bases in the middle. Germline V CDR1 and CDR2: MDHEN, SYDVKM. The CDR3 runs 15 residues. CDR3 DNA sequence: TGTGCCAGCAGTGCCAGCGGTTCTCTTTACTACGAGCAGTACTTC. Residues: CASSASGSLYYEQYF.

The chain has TRBV30 and TRBJ1-1; TRBD1 is a possible D gene (6 bases). The germline V and J ends were trimmed by 0 bases and 5 bases, with 10 bases remaining between them. Germline loops: CDR1 GTSNPN, CDR2 SVGIG (reference sequence). The CDR3 has 13 residues. In nucleotides, the CDR3 is TGTGCCTGGAGTGTAGGGGGAGGGACTGAAGCTTTCTTT. Its translation is CAWSVGGGTEAFF.

This chain uses TRBV12-3 or TRBV12-4 with TRBJ1-2; the D gene is possibly TRBD1 (5 bases). The CDR3 is 13 amino acids. The V and J ends lost 5 bases and 6 bases respectively, with 13 bases between them. DNA for the CDR3: TGTGCCAGCAGTCCCCCAGGGATAGATGGCTACACCTTC. It yields the protein CASSPPGIDGYTF.

The genes are TRBV28 and TRBJ1-1; TRBD1 matches at 8 bases. Germline V gene lookup returns CDR1 MDHEN and CDR2 SYDVKM. The CDR3 totals 15 residues. J lost 1 base, V lost 4 bases, and 5 bases had no gene match. The CDR3 bases are TGTGCCAGCAGTTCACCGGGACAGGAGAACACTGAAGCTTTCTTT. This encodes CASSSPGQENTEAFF.

The V gene is TRBV5-6, the J gene TRBJ2-3, with D possibly being TRBD2 (5 bases). The CDR3 loop spans 14 amino acids. V lost 0 bases and J lost 0, with 5 bases in between. Germline lookup yields CDR1 SGHDT and CDR2 YYEEEE. For the CDR3, the DNA is TGTGCCAGCAGCTTGGGCGGGAGCACAGATACGCAGTATTTT. Translated: CASSLGGSTDTQYF.

The rearrangement uses TRBV18 and TRBJ2-7, with D maybe TRBD2 (6 bases). The CDR3 covers 18 residues. Germline loops: CDR1 KGHSH, CDR2 LQKENI. Trimming took off 3 bases at V and 2 bases at J, with 23 bases between the two ends. The CDR3 loop is CASSPSGPLGTWTYEQYF. In nucleotides, the CDR3 is TGTGCCAGCTCACCCAGTGGTCCGTTAGGGACTTGGACCTACGAGCAGTACTTC.

The rearrangement joins TRBV6-5 to TRBJ1-6, with TRBD1 identical over 7 bases. Trimming took 2 bases from V and 11 from J; bases not matched to a gene: 6. The CDR3 is made up of 14 amino acids. CDR1 is MNHEY and CDR2 is SVGAGI in the germline V gene. The CDR3 here is CASSYRRQGTPLHF. The CDR3 DNA follows: TGTGCCAGCAGTTACCGCAGACAGGGTACACCCCTCCACTTT.

The rearrangement uses TRBV15 and TRBJ2-1; 12 bases agree with TRBD2. CDR3 size: 15 residues. J gave up 8 bases and V 3 bases, and 5 bases lay outside the gene matches. Germline V gene data show CDR1 as LNHNV and CDR2 as YYDKDF (reference sequence). The DNA of the CDR3 is TGTGCCACCAGCAGCAAGACTAGCGGGAGCTATGAGCAGTTCTTC. Its translation is CATSSKTSGSYEQFF.

The genes are TRBV18 and TRBJ2-3, with TRBD1 matching 7 bases. CDR3 length: 14 amino acids. Germline lookup yields CDR1 KGHSH and CDR2 LQKENI. Losses at the gene ends were 7 bases for V and 4 bases for J; bases not matched to a gene: 8. The CDR3 DNA follows: TGTGCCAGCTTTCACGCTCAGGGGGCAGATACGCAGTATTTT. Protein product: CASFHAQGADTQYF. Complete variable domain (other parts from reference TRBV18 and TRBJ2-3): NAGVMQNPRHLVRRRGQEARLRCSPMKGHSHVYWYRQLPEEGLKFMVYLQKENIIDESGMPKERFSAEFPKEGPSILRIQQVVRGDSAAYFCASFHAQGADTQYFGPGTRLTVL.

This chain uses TRBV28 with TRBJ2-7; D perhaps matches TRBD2 (6 bases). Germline CDR1 is MDHEN and CDR2 is SYDVKM. The CDR3 is 14 residues long. V was trimmed by 6 bases and J by 6 bases, leaving 18 bases between them. CDR3 bases: TGTGCCAGCAGGTCCCGGGAGCAGTCAGCCGAGCAGTACTTC. It translates to CASRSREQSAEQYF.

The chain couples TRBV7-2 to TRBJ1-1; 8 bases are shared with TRBD1. This CDR3 is built from 14 residues. The germline V gene has CDR1 SGHTA and CDR2 FQGNSA. With 5 bases clipped from V and 0 bases from J, the junction kept 2 bases outside the gene matches. The CDR3 bases are TGTGCCAGCAGCCCGGACAGGGTGAACACTGAAGCTTTCTTT. It encodes CASSPDRVNTEAFF.

The CDR3 bases are TGTGCCAGGACGACGACTAGCGGAATTGGGTACAATGAGCAGTTCTTC. This gives the protein CARTTTSGIGYNEQFF. The rearrangement joins TRBV12-1 to TRBJ2-1; the table calls TRBD2, which could not be checked here. TRBV12-1 corresponds to a pseudogene. This CDR3 spans 16 amino acids.

V usage is TRBV7-8 and J usage is TRBJ2-5, with D perhaps TRBD1 (5 bases). This CDR3 is 13 amino acids long. The V end lost 3 bases, the J end lost 9 bases, and 14 bases lay between the germline ends. The germline gives CDR1 SGHVS, CDR2 FQNEAQ. The CDR3 spells CASSFDDSRAQYF. For the CDR3, the DNA is TGTGCCAGCAGCTTCGACGACAGCCGGGCCCAGTACTTC.

This chain's CDR3 is CAWREGTGRNTEAFF. CDR3 nucleotide sequence: TGTGCCTGGAGAGAAGGGACAGGGAGGAACACTGAAGCTTTCTTT. The rearrangement uses TRBV30 and TRBJ1-1; 9 positions match TRBD1. This CDR3 has 15 residues. With 3 bases clipped from V and 1 base from J, the junction kept 6 bases outside the gene matches. Germline lookup yields CDR1 GTSNPN and CDR2 SVGIG (reference sequence).

V gene TRBV19 combines with J gene TRBJ1-1; weak D call: TRBD1 (6 bases). The CDR3 has 16 residues. Germline loops: CDR1 LNHDA, CDR2 SQIVND (reference sequence). With 5 bases removed from V and 3 bases from J, the gap between germline ends came to 19 bases. Written as DNA, the CDR3 is TGTGCCAGTAGTCCCCGATCCAGGGGTATGGACACTGAAGCTTTCTTT. Residues: CASSPRSRGMDTEAFF.

Here the CDR3 DNA reads TGTGCCAGCAGGAGGGAGAAGAATGAAAAACTGTTTTTT. Translating it yields CASRREKNEKLFF. J is TRBJ1-4 and V is TRBV2; the D is unclear. CDR1 is SNHLY and CDR2 is FYNNEI in the germline V gene. Trimming took off 6 bases at V and 5 bases at J, with 10 bases between the two ends. This CDR3 has 13 amino acids.

CDR3 bases: TGTGCCTGGAGCCCACAGGGAGGGGCGCCCCAGCATTTT. The encoded protein is CAWSPQGGAPQHF. The rearrangement uses TRBV30 and TRBJ1-5, with D maybe TRBD1 (6 bases). In germline, CDR1 is GTSNPN, CDR2 SVGIG (reference sequence). V lost 3 bases and J 9 bases, leaving 15 bases between the germline ends. The length of the CDR3 is 13 residues.

There are a few counts of this clone. The V call is TRBV11-2, the J call TRBJ2-7; 13 bases align to TRBD2. Germline lookup yields CDR1 SGHAT and CDR2 FQNNGV. The CDR3 has 15 amino acids. With 1 base clipped from V and 3 bases from J, the junction kept 0 bases outside the gene matches. The CDR3 DNA is TGTGCCAGCAGCTTAGGGACTAGCGGGAGCTACGAGCAGTACTTC. Protein: CASSLGTSGSYEQYF.

The chain joins TRBV5-1 to TRBJ2-2; D may be TRBD1 (5 bases). V lost 5 bases to trimming and J lost 4 bases, with 12 bases between them. From germline, CDR1 is SGHRS and CDR2 YFSETQ. The CDR3 spans 14 residues. CDR3 loop: CASSLQGGTGELFF. The CDR3 DNA reads as TGCGCCAGCAGTCTCCAGGGCGGCACCGGGGAGCTGTTTTTT.

The V and J genes are TRBV30 and TRBJ1-2; D is possibly TRBD1 (5 bases). Between the trimmed V and J ends, which lost 5 bases and 4 bases, there was a span of 8 bases. Germline lookup yields CDR1 GTSNPN and CDR2 SVGIG (reference sequence). The CDR3 contains 11 residues. CDR3: CAWDQGYGYTF. The CDR3 region has the DNA TGTGCCTGGGACCAGGGCTATGGCTACACCTTC.

The chain has TRBV7-9 and TRBJ2-5, with a tentative D call TRBD1 (6 bases). The V end was cut by 3 bases, the J end by 2 bases, with 16 bases between. The CDR3 has 16 residues. In germline, CDR1 is SEHNR, CDR2 FQNEAQ (reference sequence). CDR3: CASSLGAAGVQETQYF. CDR3 nucleotide sequence: TGTGCCAGCAGCTTGGGGGCGGCGGGTGTACAAGAGACCCAGTACTTC.

This chain uses TRBV11-2 with TRBJ2-7; TRBD2 aligns across 13 bases. V lost 5 bases to trimming and J lost 4 bases; unmatched junction nucleotides: 14. This CDR3 has 18 amino acids. Germline V lookup: CDR1 SGHAT, CDR2 FQNNGV. As DNA, the CDR3 is TGTGCCAGCAGCCCCATTAGAGGGGGACTAGCGGGATGGTACGAGCAGTACTTC. As protein: CASSPIRGGLAGWYEQYF.

The CDR3 sequence: CASSQGAGLGSPLHF. CDR3 nucleotides: TGTGCCAGCAGCCAAGGAGCAGGGTTAGGTTCACCCCTCCACTTT. The chain combines TRBV3-1 (or the pseudogene TRBV3-2) with TRBJ1-6; D perhaps matches TRBD1 (5 bases). Trimming left V 1 base short and J 9 bases short, with 13 bases between. From germline, CDR1 is LGHDT and CDR2 YNNKEL (reference sequence). This CDR3 is 15 amino acids long.